This T cell receptor (beta chain) was identified during a study of spatial heterogeneity in lung cancer. TCRdb recomputed calls from the 5' RACE reads with MiXCR, one row per CDR3 protein. The sample consists of around 1,800 distinct CDR3 sequences, 5% to 6.5% of them appearing once. Overall study results and limits: Tumor mutation count correlated with how many alpha and beta TCRs expanded intratumorally.

In this sample, this clonotype turned up a few times. Its cognate antigen is unknown. Time point: sample taken at primary tumor resection. The CDR3 contains 15 residues. The V and J genes are TRBV3-2 and TRBJ2-1; the table's TRBD1 call for D was not verified on the DNA. TRBV3-2 is labeled a pseudogene. This sample comprised lung tumor tissue, obtained at surgery. This clonotype originated in a male donor with early-stage non-small cell lung cancer. Written as DNA, the CDR3 is TGTGCCAGCAGCCAAGGCGGGGGGTACAGGAATGAGCAGTTCTTC. Its translation is CASSQGGGYRNEQFF.